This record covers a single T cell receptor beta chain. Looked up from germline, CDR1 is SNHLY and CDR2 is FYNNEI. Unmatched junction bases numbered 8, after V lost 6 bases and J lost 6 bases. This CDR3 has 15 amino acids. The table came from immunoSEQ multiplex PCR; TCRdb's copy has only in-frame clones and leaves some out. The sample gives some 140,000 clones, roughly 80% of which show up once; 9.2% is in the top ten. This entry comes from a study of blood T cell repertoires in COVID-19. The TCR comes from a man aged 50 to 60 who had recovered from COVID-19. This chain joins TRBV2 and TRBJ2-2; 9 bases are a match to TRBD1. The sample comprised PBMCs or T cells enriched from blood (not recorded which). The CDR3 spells CASRAPGQGAGELFF. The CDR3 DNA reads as TGTGCCAGCAGGGCTCCGGGACAGGGAGCCGGGGAGCTGTTTTTT. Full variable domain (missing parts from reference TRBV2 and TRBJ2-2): EPEVTQTPSHQVTQMGQEVILRCVPISNHLYFYWYRQILGQKVEFLVSFYNNEISEKSEIFDDQFSVERPDGSNFTLKIRSTKLEDSAMYFCASRAPGQGAGELFFGEGSRLTVL.